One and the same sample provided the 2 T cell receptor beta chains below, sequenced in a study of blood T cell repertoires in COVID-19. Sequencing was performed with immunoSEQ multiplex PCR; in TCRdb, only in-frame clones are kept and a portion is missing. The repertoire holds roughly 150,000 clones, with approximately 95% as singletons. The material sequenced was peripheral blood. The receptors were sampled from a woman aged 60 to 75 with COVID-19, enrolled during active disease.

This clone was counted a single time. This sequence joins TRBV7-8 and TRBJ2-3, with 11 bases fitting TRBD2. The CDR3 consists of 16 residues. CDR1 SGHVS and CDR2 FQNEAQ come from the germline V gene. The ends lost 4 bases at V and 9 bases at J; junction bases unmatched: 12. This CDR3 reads CASSSLSSGGLGTQYF. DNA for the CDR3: TGTGCCAGCAGCTCCCTCTCTAGCGGGGGGTTGGGAACGCAGTATTTT.

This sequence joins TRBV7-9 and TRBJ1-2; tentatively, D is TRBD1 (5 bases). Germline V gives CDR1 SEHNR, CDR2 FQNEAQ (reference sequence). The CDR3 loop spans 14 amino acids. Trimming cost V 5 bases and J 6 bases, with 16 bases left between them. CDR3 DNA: TGTGCCAGCAGCCCCGACAGAAACCCGGATGGCTACACCTTC. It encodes CASSPDRNPDGYTF.